This T cell receptor beta chain emerged from a study of OX40 agonist ivuxolimab in advanced cancers. Overall study context: Partial responses were achieved by three patients, one with hepatocellular carcinoma and two with cutaneous melanoma. Overall study findings and caveats: Compared with others, partial responders at 0.1-3.0 mg/kg displayed clonal expansion among the lowest.

Autoimmune disease history or systemic immunosuppression meant exclusion. The repertoire was sequenced with immunoSEQ multiplex PCR; TCRdb's copy has only in-frame clones and lacks some. The data show more than 15,000 clones, 60% to 80% seen once. Comment on this clone: What it binds is not known.

The CDR3 is made up of 18 amino acids. Germline lookup yields CDR1 SGHRS and CDR2 YFSETQ. The V and J ends lost 1 base and 0 bases, in that order; junction bases with no gene match: 10. Sample: CD4+ or CD8+ T cells sorted from blood, taken in a trial of the OX40 agonist ivuxolimab. The chain uses TRBV5-1 and TRBJ2-1; 7 bases fit TRBD2. The sequence was collected from an adult with an advanced solid tumor such as melanoma, head and neck, liver or kidney cancer. The DNA of the CDR3 is TGCGCCAGCAGCTTGAGACGGGGCGGGGGTAGCTCCTACAATGAGCAGTTCTTC. It is translated as CASSLRRGGGSSYNEQFF.